These 17 T cell receptor beta chains came from one sample sequenced in a study of T-cell reconstitution after alpha-beta-depleted transplantation in children. Preparation of the TCRbeta library was carried out with unique molecular identifiers. TCRdb ran MiXCR on the PCR reads and lists one entry per CDR3 protein. This table has fewer than 550,000 distinct CDR3 sequences, roughly 11% appearing once. Source: PBMCs from the stem cell graft donor, taken from the stem cell graft. The receptor source for this set is a human donor who donated a stem cell graft to a child with acute myeloid leukemia.

The rearrangement links TRBV6-2 or TRBV6-3 to TRBJ2-7; 8 bases match TRBD2. Germline lookup yields CDR1 MNHEY and CDR2 SVGEGT. V dropped 4 bases and J dropped 8; count of bases not matched to a gene: 10. The CDR3 is made up of 14 amino acids. Written as DNA, the CDR3 is TGTGCCAGCAGTTCGCCCAACACTAGCGGAAAGCAGTACTTC. Translating it yields CASSSPNTSGKQYF.

The sample holds a few counts of this clonotype. The chain links TRBV18 to TRBJ1-1; D remains ambiguous. CDR1 and CDR2 (germline): KGHSH, LQKENI. This CDR3 spans 14 amino acids. Trimming shortened V by 1 base and J by 1 base, and 7 bases separated the two germline ends. CDR3 amino acids: CASSPQGWNTEAFF. CDR3 DNA sequence: TGTGCCAGCTCACCACAGGGCTGGAACACTGAAGCTTTCTTT.

The sample holds many counts of this clonotype. A single base separates this from a much larger clone, so it may be a read error. The rearrangement uses TRBV5-1 and TRBJ2-5; no clear D gene. The CDR3 consists of 11 residues. The germline V gene has CDR1 SGHRS and CDR2 YFSETQ. V was cut by 3 bases and J by 3 bases, with 3 bases left in between. This CDR3 reads CASSWEETQYF. The DNA of the CDR3 is TGCGCCAGCAGCTGGGAAGAGACCCAGTACTTC.

Only a few counts were recorded for this clonotype. The chain carries TRBV29-1 and TRBJ1-2; D is ambiguous. Germline V lookup: CDR1 SQVTM, CDR2 ANQGSEA. The CDR3 covers 15 residues. V dropped 0 bases and J dropped 4 bases, with 15 bases sitting between them. Here the CDR3 reads CSVEDDGGGSYGYTF. Here the CDR3 DNA reads TGCAGCGTTGAAGATGACGGCGGCGGATCCTATGGCTACACCTTC. The full variable domain, completed using reference TRBV29-1 and TRBJ1-2, is SAVISQKPSRDICQRGTSLTIQCQVDSQVTMMFWYRQQPGQSLTLIATANQGSEATYESGFVIDKFPISRPNLTFSTLTVSNMSPEDSSIYLCSVEDDGGGSYGYTFGSGTRLTVV.

This clonotype has a count of ten or more. This sequence joins TRBV6-5 and TRBJ2-3, with 13 nucleotides matching TRBD2. CDR1 MNHEY and CDR2 SVGAGI come from the germline V gene. There are 16 residues in the CDR3. V lost 8 bases and J lost 4; bases outside the gene matches: 9. CDR3 region: CASGLGTSGAPDTQYF. The DNA of the CDR3 is TGTGCCAGCGGCCTCGGGACTAGCGGGGCCCCAGATACGCAGTATTTT.

The genes are TRBV6-1 and TRBJ1-1; perhaps TRBD1 as D (5 bases). CDR1 MNHNS and CDR2 SASEGT come from the germline V gene. The length of the CDR3 is 13 residues. V was pared by 8 bases and J by 4 bases, with 14 bases between. Here the CDR3 reads CASSSWGFTEAFF. The CDR3 DNA is TGTGCCAGCTCCTCCTGGGGCTTCACTGAAGCTTTCTTT.

This clonotype appeared a few times. The chain joins TRBV20-1 to TRBJ1-1; unclear D gene. V shed 0 bases and J shed 5 bases, with 16 bases lying between them. Germline loops: CDR1 DFQATT, CDR2 SNEGSKA (reference sequence). The CDR3 contains 15 residues. The CDR3 DNA reads TGCAGTGCTAGAGATTTTGAGGGAGTGCGGACTGAAGCTTTCTTT. Translating gives CSARDFEGVRTEAFF.

V is TRBV20-1 and J is TRBJ2-3, with 9 positions matching TRBD2. J gave up 0 bases and V 3 bases, and 13 bases lay outside the gene matches. Germline CDR1 and CDR2: DFQATT and SNEGSKA (reference sequence). CDR3 length: 18 amino acids. CDR3: CSASELAGGLSSTDTQYF. DNA of the CDR3: TGCAGTGCTAGCGAGTTGGCGGGAGGGCTCTCTAGCACAGATACGCAGTATTTT.

This clonotype has only a few counts. V usage is TRBV20-1 and J usage is TRBJ1-1; D may be TRBD1 (5 bases). Trimming pared 2 bases from V and 6 bases from J, leaving 16 bases between. This CDR3 is built from 14 residues. Per the germline V gene, CDR1 is DFQATT and CDR2 is SNEGSKA (reference sequence). CDR3 protein: CSARQGLGTAEAFF. CDR3 in DNA: TGCAGTGCTAGACAGGGTTTAGGCACAGCTGAAGCTTTCTTT.

With regard to this clonotype: One end of the junction is discordant with germline, which a read error may explain. The chain recombines TRBV7-9 with TRBJ2-2; either TRBD1 or TRBD2 may fit D (5 bases each). The CDR3 consists of 13 residues. Germline V gene sequence: CDR1 SEHNR, CDR2 FQNEAQ (reference sequence). CDR3 nucleotides: TGTGCCAGCAGCTTAGAAGGGGCCGGGGACCTGTTTTTT. It specifies CASSLEGAGDLFF.

This clonotype was picked up many times. The CDR3 reads CASSDSTGGHTDTQYF. Written as DNA, the CDR3 is TGTGCCAGCAGTGACTCCACGGGGGGGCACACAGATACGCAGTATTTT. V and J are TRBV6-4 and TRBJ2-3; TRBD2 matches at 8 bases. The CDR3 runs 16 residues. Germline CDR1 MRHNA, CDR2 SNTAGT. V was clipped by 0 bases and J by 2 bases; unmatched bases: 4.

In its sample, this clonotype was seen a few times. V is TRBV7-2 and J is TRBJ1-2; TRBD1 is a possible D gene (5 bases). V dropped 4 bases and J dropped 0 bases, with 12 bases sitting between them. The germline CDR1 and CDR2 sequences are SGHTA and FQGNSA. The CDR3 is made up of 15 amino acids. The CDR3 region is CASSSLTASNYGYTF. The CDR3 DNA reads as TGTGCCAGCAGCTCGCTGACAGCCTCTAACTATGGCTACACCTTC.

This clonotype was seen at least ten times. The J gene is TRBJ2-7, the V gene TRBV11-1; unclear D gene. Trimming took off 3 bases at V and 4 bases at J, with 4 bases between the two ends. The germline V gene encodes CDR1 SGHAT and CDR2 FQDESV (reference sequence). This CDR3 contains 11 residues. As DNA, the CDR3 is TGTGCCAGCAGCTTCAATTACGAGCAGTACTTC. It translates to CASSFNYEQYF. The full variable domain, rest sourced from reference TRBV11-1 and TRBJ2-7, is EAEVAQSPRYKITEKSQAVAFWCDPISGHATLYWYRQILGQGPELLVQFQDESVVDDSQLPKDRFSAERLKGVDSTLKIQPAELGDSAMYLCASSFNYEQYFGPGTRLTVT.

This clonotype was counted between two and nine times. V gene TRBV5-1 combines with J gene TRBJ2-1; D may be TRBD2 (5 bases). This CDR3 comprises 13 residues. Trimming took 0 bases from V and 9 from J, leaving 10 bases between them. Germline V CDR1 and CDR2: SGHRS, YFSETQ. The CDR3 region has the DNA TGCGCCAGCAGCTTGGAAGGAGGACTTGAGCAGTTCTTC. This codes for CASSLEGGLEQFF.

This clonotype was counted many times. This chain joins TRBV12-3 or TRBV12-4 and TRBJ2-5; the D gene is possibly TRBD1 (5 bases). This CDR3 contains 12 residues. Trimming left V 4 bases short and J 5 bases short, with 8 bases between. CDR3 amino acids: CASSSGLETQYF. The CDR3 bases are TGTGCCAGCAGTTCAGGGTTGGAGACCCAGTACTTC.

The chain's CDR3 is CASSQAPTGPAYGYTF. DNA of the CDR3: TGCGCCAGCAGCCAAGCTCCGACAGGGCCTGCCTATGGCTACACCTTC. This chain uses TRBV4-1 with TRBJ1-2; 7 bases match TRBD1. V lost 1 base and J lost 4; bases outside the gene matches: 9. The CDR3 contains 16 residues. Germline CDR1 is MGHRA and CDR2 is YSYEKL.

The rearrangement uses TRBV29-1 and TRBJ2-1, with 9 positions matching TRBD2. The CDR3 contains 15 residues. Germline values: CDR1 SQVTM, CDR2 ANQGSEA. V gave up 0 bases and J gave up 6 bases; unmatched junction bases: 6. CDR3 residues: CSVEDLAGEINEQFF. Written as DNA, the CDR3 is TGCAGCGTTGAAGATTTAGCGGGAGAGATCAATGAGCAGTTCTTC.